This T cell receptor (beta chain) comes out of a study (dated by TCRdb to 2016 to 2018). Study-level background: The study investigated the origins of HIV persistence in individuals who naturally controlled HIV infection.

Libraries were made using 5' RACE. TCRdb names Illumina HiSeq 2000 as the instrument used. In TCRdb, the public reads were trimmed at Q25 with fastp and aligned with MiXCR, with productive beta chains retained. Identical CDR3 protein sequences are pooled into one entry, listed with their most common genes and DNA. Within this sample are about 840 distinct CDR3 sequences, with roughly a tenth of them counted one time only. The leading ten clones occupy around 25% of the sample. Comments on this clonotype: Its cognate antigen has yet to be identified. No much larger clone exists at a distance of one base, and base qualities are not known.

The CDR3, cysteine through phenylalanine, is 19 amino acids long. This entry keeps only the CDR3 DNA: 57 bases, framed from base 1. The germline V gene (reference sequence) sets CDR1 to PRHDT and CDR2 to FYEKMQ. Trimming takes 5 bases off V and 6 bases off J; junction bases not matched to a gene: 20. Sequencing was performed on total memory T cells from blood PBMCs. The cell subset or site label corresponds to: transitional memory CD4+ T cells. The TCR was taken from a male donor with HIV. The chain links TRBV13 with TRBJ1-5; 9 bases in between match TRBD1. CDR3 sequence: CASSPRGDRASVRGQPQHF. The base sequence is TGTGCCAGCAGCCCCCGGGGGGACAGGGCATCGGTCCGAGGTCAGCCCCAGCATTTT.